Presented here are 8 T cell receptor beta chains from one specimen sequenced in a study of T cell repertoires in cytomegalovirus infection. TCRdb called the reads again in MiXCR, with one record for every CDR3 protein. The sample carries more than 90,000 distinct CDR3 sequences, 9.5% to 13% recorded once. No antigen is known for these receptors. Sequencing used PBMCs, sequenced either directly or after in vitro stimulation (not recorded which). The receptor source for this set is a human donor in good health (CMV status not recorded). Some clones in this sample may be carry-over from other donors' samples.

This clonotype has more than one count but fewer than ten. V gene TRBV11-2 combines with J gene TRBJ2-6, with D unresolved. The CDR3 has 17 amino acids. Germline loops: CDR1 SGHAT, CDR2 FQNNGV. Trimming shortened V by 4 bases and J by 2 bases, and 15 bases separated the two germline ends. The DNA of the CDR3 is TGTGCCAGCAGCTCCTCCTCGACTTATACTGGGGCCAACGTCCTGACTTTC. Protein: CASSSSSTYTGANVLTF. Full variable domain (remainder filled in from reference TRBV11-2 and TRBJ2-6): EAGVAQSPRYKIIEKRQSVAFWCNPISGHATLYWYQQILGQGPKLLIQFQNNGVVDDSQLPKDRFSAERLKGVDSTLKIQPAKLEDSAVYLCASSSSSTYTGANVLTFGAGSRLTVL.

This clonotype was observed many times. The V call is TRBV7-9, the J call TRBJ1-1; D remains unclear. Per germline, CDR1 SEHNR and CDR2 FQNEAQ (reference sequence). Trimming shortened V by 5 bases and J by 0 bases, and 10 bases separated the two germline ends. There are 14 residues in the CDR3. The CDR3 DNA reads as TGTGCCAGCAGCCCGGACCTCCTGAACACTGAAGCTTTCTTT. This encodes CASSPDLLNTEAFF.

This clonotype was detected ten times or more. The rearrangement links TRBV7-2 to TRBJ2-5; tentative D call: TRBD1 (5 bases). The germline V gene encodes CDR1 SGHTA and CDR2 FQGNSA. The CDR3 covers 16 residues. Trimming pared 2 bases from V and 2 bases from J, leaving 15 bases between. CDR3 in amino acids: CASSLRAPDRQETQYF. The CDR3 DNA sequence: TGTGCCAGCAGCTTAAGGGCCCCCGACAGACAAGAGACCCAGTACTTC.

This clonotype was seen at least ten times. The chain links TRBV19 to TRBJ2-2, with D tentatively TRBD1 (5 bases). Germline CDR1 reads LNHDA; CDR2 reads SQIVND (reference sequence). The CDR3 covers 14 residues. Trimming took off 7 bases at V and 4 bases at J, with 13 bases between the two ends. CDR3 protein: CASKAGIFTGELFF. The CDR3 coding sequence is TGTGCCAGTAAGGCAGGGATATTCACCGGGGAGCTGTTTTTT.

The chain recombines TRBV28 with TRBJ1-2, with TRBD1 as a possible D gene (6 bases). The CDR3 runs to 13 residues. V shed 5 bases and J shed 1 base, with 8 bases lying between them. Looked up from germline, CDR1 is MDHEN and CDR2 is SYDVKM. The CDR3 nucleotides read TGTGCCAGCAGTCCCAGGGGTAACTATGGCTACACCTTC. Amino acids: CASSPRGNYGYTF.

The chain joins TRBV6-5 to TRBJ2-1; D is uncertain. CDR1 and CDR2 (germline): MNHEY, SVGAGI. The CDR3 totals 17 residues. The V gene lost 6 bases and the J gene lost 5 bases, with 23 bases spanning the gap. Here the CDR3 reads CASSSTPTTLSHNEQFF. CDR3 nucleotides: TGTGCCAGCAGCTCCACCCCGACGACACTATCACACAATGAGCAGTTCTTC.

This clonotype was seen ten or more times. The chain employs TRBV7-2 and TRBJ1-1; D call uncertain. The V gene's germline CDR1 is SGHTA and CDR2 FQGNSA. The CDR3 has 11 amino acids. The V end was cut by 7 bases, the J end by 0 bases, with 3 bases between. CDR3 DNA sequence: TGTGCCAGCACTATGAACACTGAAGCTTTCTTT. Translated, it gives CASTMNTEAFF.

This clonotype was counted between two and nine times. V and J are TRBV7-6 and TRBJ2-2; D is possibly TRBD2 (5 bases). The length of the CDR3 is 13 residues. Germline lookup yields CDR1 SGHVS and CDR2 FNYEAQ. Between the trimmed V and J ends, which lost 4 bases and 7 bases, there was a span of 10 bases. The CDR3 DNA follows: TGTGCCAGCAGCTCGGGGAGAGACGGGGAGCTGTTTTTT. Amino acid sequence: CASSSGRDGELFF.